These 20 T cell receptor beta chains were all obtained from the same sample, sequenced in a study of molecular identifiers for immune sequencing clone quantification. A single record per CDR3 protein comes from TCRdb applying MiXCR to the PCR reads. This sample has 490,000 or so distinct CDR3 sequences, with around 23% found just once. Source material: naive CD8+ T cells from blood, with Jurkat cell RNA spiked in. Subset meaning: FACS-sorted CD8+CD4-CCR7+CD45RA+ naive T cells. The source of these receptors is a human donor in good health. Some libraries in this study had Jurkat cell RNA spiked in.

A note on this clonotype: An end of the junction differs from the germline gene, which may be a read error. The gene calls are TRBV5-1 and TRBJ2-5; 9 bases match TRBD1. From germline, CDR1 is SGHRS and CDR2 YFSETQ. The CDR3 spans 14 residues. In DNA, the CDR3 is TGCGCCAGAAGCTTGTCAGGGACAGGGGAGACCCAGTACTTC. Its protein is CARSLSGTGETQYF.

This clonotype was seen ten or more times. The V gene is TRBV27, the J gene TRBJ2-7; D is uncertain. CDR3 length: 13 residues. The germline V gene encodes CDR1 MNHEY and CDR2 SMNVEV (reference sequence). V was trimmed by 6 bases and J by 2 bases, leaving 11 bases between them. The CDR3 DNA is TGTGCCAGCAGCTTGGGCCCGCCCTACGAGCAGTACTTC. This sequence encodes CASSLGPPYEQYF.

The CDR3 DNA follows: TGTGCCAGCAGCTTACAGGCTAGCGGGAGGGGGGTTTACTACGAGCAGTACTTC. It yields the protein CASSLQASGRGVYYEQYF. The V gene is TRBV13, the J gene TRBJ2-7; 12 bases are a match to TRBD2. Unmatched junction bases numbered 11, after V lost 2 bases and J lost 3 bases. Germline-derived CDR1 and CDR2 are PRHDT and FYEKMQ (reference sequence). CDR3 length equals 18 residues. Full variable domain (missing parts from reference TRBV13 and TRBJ2-7): AAGVIQSPRHLIKEKRETATLKCYPIPRHDTVYWYQQGPGQDPQFLISFYEKMQSDKGSIPDRFSAQQFSDYHSELNMSSLELGDSALYFCASSLQASGRGVYYEQYFGPGTRLTVT.

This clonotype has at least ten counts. CDR3 region: CASSLEWGGVTDTQYF. In DNA form, the CDR3 reads TGTGCCAGCAGCTTAGAGTGGGGGGGCGTTACAGATACGCAGTATTTT. This chain joins TRBV7-2 and TRBJ2-3; possibly TRBD2 for D (7 bases). In germline, CDR1 is SGHTA, CDR2 FQGNSA. The CDR3 sequence is 16 residues long. Trimming stripped 1 base from V and 3 bases from J, with 14 bases between.

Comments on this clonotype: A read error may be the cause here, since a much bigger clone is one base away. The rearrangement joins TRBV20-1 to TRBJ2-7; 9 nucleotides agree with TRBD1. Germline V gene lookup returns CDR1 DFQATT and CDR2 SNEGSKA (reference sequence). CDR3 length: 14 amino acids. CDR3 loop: CSARLGQGRDEQCF. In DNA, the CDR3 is TGCAGTGCTAGATTGGGACAGGGTCGAGACGAGCAGTGCTTC.

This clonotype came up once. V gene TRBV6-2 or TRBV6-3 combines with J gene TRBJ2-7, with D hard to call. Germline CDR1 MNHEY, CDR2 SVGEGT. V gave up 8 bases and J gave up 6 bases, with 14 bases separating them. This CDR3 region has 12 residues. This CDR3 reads CASGPPSPEQYF. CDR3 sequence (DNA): TGTGCCAGCGGTCCTCCGAGTCCCGAGCAGTACTTC.

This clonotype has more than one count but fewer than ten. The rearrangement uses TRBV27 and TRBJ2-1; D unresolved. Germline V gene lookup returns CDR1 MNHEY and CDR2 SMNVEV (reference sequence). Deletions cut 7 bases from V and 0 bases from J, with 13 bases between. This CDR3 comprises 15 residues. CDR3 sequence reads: CASTGGSLSYNEQFF. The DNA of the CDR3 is TGTGCCAGCACCGGCGGCAGTCTCTCCTACAATGAGCAGTTCTTC.

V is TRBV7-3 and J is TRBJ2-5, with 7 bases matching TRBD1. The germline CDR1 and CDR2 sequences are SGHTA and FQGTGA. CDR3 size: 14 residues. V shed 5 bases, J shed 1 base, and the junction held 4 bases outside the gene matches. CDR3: CASSVTGSQETQYF. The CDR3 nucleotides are TGTGCCAGCAGCGTGACAGGGTCCCAAGAGACCCAGTACTTC. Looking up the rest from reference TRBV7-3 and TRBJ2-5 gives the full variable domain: GAGVSQTPSNKVTEKGKYVELRCDPISGHTALYWYRQSLGQGPEFLIYFQGTGAADDSGLPNDRFFAVRPEGSVSTLKIQRTERGDSAVYLCASSVTGSQETQYFGPGTRLLVL.

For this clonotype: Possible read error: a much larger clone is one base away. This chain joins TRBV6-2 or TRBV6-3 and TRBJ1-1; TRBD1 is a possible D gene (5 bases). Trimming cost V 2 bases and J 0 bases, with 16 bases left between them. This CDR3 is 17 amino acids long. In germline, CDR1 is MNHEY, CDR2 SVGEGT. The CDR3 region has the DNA TGTGCCAGCAGTTACATCCGTACGACAGAAATGAACACTGAAGCTTTCTTT. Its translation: CASSYIRTTEMNTEAFF.

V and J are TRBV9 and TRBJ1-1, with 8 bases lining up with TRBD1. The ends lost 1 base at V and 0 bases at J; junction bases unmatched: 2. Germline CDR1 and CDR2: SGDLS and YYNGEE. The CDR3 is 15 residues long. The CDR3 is CASSVSDRVNTEAFF. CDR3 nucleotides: TGTGCCAGCAGCGTATCGGACAGGGTGAACACTGAAGCTTTCTTT. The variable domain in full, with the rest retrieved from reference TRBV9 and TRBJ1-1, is DSGVTQTPKHLITATGQRVTLRCSPRSGDLSVYWYQQSLDQGLQFLIQYYNGEERAKGNILERFSAQQFPDLHSELNLSSLELGDSALYFCASSVSDRVNTEAFFGQGTRLTVV.

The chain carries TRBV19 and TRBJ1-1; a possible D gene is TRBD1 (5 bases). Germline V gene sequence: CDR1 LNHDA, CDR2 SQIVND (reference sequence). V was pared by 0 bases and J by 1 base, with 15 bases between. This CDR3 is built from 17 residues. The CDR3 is CASSIDLVTDRNTEAFF. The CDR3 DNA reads TGTGCCAGTAGTATAGATCTTGTGACAGACAGGAACACTGAAGCTTTCTTT.

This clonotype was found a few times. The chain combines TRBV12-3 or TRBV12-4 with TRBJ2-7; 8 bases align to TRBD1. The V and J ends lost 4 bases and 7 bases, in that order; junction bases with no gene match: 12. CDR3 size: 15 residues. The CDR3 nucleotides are TGTGCCAGCAGTTCGGGACAGGAGGAACTACTGGAGCAGTACTTC. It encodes CASSSGQEELLEQYF.

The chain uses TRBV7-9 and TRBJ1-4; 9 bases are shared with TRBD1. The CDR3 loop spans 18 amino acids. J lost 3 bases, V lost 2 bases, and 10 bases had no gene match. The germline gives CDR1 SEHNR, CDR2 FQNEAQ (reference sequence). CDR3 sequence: CASSLTGTGRIANEKLFF. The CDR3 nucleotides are TGTGCCAGCAGCTTAACCGGGACAGGGAGAATAGCTAATGAAAAACTGTTTTTT.

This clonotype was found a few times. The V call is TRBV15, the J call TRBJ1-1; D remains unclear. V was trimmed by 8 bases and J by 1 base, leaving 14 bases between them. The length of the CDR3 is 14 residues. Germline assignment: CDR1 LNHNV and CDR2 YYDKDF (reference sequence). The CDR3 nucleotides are TGTGCCACCCGCGAGACGAAATCGAACACTGAAGCTTTCTTT. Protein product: CATRETKSNTEAFF.

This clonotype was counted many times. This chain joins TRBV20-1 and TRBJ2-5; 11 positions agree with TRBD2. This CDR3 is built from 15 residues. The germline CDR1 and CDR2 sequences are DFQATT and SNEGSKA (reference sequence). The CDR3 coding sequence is TGCAAACCCAAGAGGCTAGCGGGGGGCCTGGAGACCCAGTACTTC. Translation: CKPKRLAGGLETQYF.

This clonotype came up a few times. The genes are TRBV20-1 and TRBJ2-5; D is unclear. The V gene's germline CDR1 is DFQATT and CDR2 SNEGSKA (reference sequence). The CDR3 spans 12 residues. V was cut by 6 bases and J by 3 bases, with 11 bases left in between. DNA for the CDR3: TGCAGTGCCAAGAAGAGAAAAGAGACCCAGTACTTC. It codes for CSAKKRKETQYF.

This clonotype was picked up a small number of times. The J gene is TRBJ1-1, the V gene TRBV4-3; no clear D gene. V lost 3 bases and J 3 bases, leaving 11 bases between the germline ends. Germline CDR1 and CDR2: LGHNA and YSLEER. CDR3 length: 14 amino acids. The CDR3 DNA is TGCGCCAGCAGCCAGCAGCGCGGGGACACTGAAGCTTTCTTT. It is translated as CASSQQRGDTEAFF.

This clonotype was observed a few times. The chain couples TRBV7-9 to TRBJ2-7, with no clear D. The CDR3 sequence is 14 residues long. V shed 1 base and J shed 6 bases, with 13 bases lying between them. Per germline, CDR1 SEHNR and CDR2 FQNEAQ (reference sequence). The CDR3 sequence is CASSLVLPPGEQYF. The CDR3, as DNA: TGTGCCAGCAGCTTAGTTCTCCCCCCCGGCGAGCAGTACTTC.

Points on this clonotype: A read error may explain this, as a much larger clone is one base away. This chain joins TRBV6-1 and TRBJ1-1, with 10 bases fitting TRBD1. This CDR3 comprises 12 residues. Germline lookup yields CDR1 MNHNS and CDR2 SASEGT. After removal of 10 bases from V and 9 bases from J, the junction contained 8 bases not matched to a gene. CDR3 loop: CAIDRGPVKAFF. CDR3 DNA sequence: TGTGCCATCGACAGGGGGCCGGTTAAAGCTTTCTTT.

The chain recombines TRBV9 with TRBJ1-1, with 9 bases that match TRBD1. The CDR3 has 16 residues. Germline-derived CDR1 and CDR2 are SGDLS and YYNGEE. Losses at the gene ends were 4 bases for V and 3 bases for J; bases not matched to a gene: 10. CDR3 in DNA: TGTGCCAGCAGCTCAACGTACAGGGGGCAGTACACTGAAGCTTTCTTT. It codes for CASSSTYRGQYTEAFF.